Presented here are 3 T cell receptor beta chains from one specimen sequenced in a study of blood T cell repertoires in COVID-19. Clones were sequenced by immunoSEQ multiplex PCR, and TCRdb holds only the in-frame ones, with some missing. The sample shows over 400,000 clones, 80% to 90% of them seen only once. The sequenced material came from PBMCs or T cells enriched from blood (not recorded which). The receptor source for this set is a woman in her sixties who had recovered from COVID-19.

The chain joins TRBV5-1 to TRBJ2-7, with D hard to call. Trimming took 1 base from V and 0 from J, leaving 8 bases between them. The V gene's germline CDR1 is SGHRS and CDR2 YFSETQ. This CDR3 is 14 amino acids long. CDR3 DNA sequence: TGCGCCAGCAGCTTGAGTAGGAGCTCCTACGAGCAGTACTTC. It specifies CASSLSRSSYEQYF.

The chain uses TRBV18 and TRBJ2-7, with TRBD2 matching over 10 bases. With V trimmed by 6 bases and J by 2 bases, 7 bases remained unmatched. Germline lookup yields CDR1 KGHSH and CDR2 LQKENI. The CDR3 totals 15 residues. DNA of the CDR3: TGTGCCAGCTCGGCCGGGACTAGCGCGGCCTACGAGCAGTACGTC. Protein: CASSAGTSAAYEQYV.

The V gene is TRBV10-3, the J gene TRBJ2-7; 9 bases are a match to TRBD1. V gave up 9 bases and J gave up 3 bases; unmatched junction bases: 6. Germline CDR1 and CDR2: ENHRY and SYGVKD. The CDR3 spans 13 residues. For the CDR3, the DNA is TGTGCCATGACGGGACAGGGAATCTACGAGCAGTACGTC. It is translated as CAMTGQGIYEQYV.